Below are 4 T cell receptor beta chains sequenced from a single sample in a study of T cell repertoires in cytomegalovirus infection (dated by TCRdb to about 2019). Sequencing took place on an Illumina HiSeq 1500. The public reads were quality trimmed at Q25 with fastp and then assembled into clones with MiXCR by TCRdb, keeping productive beta chains. When rows share a CDR3 protein, they turn into one entry using the most common DNA and genes. This sample holds around 450,000 distinct CDR3 sequences; approximately 30% were observed only once. The ten largest clones represent around 15% of the sample. The sequenced sample was PBMCs. The receptors were gathered from a human donor in good health (CMV status not recorded). Some clones in this sample may be carry-over from other donors' samples.

This rearrangement joins TRBV6-2 or TRBV6-3 to TRBJ2-7; D is perhaps TRBD2 (6 bases). With 2 bases removed from V and 3 bases from J, the gap between germline ends came to 11 bases. This CDR3 comprises 14 residues. Germline V gene lookup returns CDR1 MNHEY and CDR2 SVGEGT. The CDR3 bases are TGTGCCAGCAGTTACGCGGGGCAGAGCTACGAGCAGTACTTC. Translation: CASSYAGQSYEQYF.

Points on this clonotype: A junction boundary mismatches the germline segment, possibly from a read error. The chain uses TRBV11-3 and TRBJ2-1; tentatively, D is TRBD1 (6 bases). Germline-derived CDR1 and CDR2 are SGHNT and YENEEA. CDR3 size: 14 residues. Written as DNA, the CDR3 is TGTGCCAGCAGCTTAGGTCAGGGGTACAATGAGCATTTCTTC. Translated, it gives CASSLGQGYNEHFF. The complete variable domain, with remaining parts taken from reference TRBV11-3 and TRBJ2-1, reads EAGVVQSPRYKIIEKKQPVAFWCNPISGHNTLYWYLQNLGQGPELLIRYENEEAVDDSQLPKDRFSAERLKGVDSTLKIQPAELGDSAVYLCASSLGQGYNEHFFGPGTRLTVL.

The rearrangement links TRBV2 to TRBJ2-1; D gene unclear. V lost 6 bases, J lost 1 base, and 7 bases lay in between. Germline V gene data show CDR1 as SNHLY and CDR2 as FYNNEI. There are 13 residues in the CDR3. The CDR3 nucleotides read TGTGCCAGCAGAGACACATCCTACAATGAGCAGTTCTTC. This codes for CASRDTSYNEQFF.

This chain connects TRBV6-2 or TRBV6-3 to TRBJ1-1; no definite D call. Trimming took 7 bases from V and 4 from J, leaving 13 bases between them. Germline-derived CDR1 and CDR2 are MNHEY and SVGEGT. CDR3 length: 13 residues. CDR3 protein: CASNNRGGTEAFF. CDR3 in DNA: TGTGCCAGCAACAACAGAGGCGGCACTGAAGCTTTCTTT.